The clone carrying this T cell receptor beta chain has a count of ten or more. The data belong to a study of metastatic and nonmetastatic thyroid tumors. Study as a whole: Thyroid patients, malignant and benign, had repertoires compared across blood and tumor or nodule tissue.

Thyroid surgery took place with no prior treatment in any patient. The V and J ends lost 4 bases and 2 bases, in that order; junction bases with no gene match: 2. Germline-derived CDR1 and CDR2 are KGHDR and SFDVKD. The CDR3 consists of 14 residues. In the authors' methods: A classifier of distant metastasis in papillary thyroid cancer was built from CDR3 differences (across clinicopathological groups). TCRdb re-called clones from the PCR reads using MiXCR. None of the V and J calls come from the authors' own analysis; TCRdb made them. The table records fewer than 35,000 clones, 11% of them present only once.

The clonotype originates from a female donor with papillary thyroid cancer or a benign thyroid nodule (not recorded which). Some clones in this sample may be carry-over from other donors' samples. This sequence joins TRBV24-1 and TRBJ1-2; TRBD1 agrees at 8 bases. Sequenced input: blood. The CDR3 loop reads CATSEWDRNYGYTF. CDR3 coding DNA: TGTGCCACCAGTGAGTGGGACAGGAACTATGGCTACACCTTC.